The sequence of this TCR beta chain was determined in a study of OX40 agonist ivuxolimab in advanced cancers. Looking at the study overall: Every patient in dose escalation had hepatocellular carcinoma, melanoma, renal cell or head and neck cancer. Patients were roughly 83% male with ages about 20 to 79, mean 60.

TCRdb's table, derived via immunoSEQ multiplex PCR, lists solely in-frame clones and lacks some. The table includes 65,000 to 95,000 clones, more than 70% detected once. In germline, CDR1 is ENHRY, CDR2 SYGVKD. V lost 6 bases to trimming and J lost 4 bases; unmatched junction nucleotides: 4. This CDR3 has 14 amino acids. The TCR originated in an adult with an advanced solid tumor such as melanoma, head and neck, liver or kidney cancer. Sequenced material: CD4+ or CD8+ T cells sorted from blood, taken in a trial of the OX40 agonist ivuxolimab. The chain couples TRBV10-3 to TRBJ1-5, with TRBD1 matching 9 bases. The CDR3 region has the DNA TGTGCCATCAGCAGGACAGGGGTAAATCAGCCCCAGCATTTT. Protein sequence: CAISRTGVNQPQHF.